This TCR beta chain was identified in a study of response to subunit inactivated influenza vaccine (dated by TCRdb to between 2018 and 2020). Context from the whole study: Deep quantitative T cell receptor repertoire profiling was used in the study to track responses to a trivalent subunit inactivated influenza vaccine.

Library construction relied on RT-PCR. Sequencing was performed on an Illumina HiSeq 2500. TCRdb redid the processing of the public reads, applying fastp at Q25 and MiXCR, and retained in-frame beta chains. Under each unique CDR3 protein, matching rows form one entry showing the most common genes and DNA. The sample table holds over 650,000 distinct CDR3 sequences, of which approximately 18% were seen once. The ten top clones hold approximately 11% of the sample. In this sample, this clonotype turned up many times. No antigen is known for it. Base qualities are not at hand, and no much larger clone is one base apart. The paper's findings and limits, for the study overall: The authors suggested that each seasonal influenza vaccination may recruit only a limited number of new T cells.

Relative to germline, V is 5 bases shorter and J is 4 bases shorter, with 12 bases between their ends. The CDR3, from cysteine to phenylalanine, totals 13 residues. The retained sequence is limited to the CDR3, 39 bases, with the frame set at the first base. CDR1 and CDR2 are drawn from the germline V gene (reference sequence): DFQATT, SNEGSKA. The source of this sequence is a man aged 50-60 years who received an inactivated influenza vaccine. Donor details come from another sample of the same person, matched by shared clones. Here the chain combines TRBV20-1 and TRBJ1-5; the D gene identity is not certain. The sample consisted of PBMCs from blood, taken about 5 days after vaccination. CDR3 loop: CSAAPAGNQPQHF. The nucleotide sequence is TGCAGTGCTGCCCCGGCGGGGAATCAGCCCCAGCATTTT.